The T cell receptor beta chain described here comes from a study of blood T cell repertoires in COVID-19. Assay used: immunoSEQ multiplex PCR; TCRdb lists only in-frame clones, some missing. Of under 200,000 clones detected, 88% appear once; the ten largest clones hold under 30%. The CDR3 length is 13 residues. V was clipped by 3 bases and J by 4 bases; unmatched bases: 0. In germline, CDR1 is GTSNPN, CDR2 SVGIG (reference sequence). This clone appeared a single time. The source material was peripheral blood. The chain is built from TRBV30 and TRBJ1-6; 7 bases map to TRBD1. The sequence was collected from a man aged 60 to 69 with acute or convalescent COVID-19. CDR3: CAWRQGYNSPLHF. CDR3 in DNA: TGTGCCTGGAGACAGGGGTATAATTCACCCCTCCACTTT.